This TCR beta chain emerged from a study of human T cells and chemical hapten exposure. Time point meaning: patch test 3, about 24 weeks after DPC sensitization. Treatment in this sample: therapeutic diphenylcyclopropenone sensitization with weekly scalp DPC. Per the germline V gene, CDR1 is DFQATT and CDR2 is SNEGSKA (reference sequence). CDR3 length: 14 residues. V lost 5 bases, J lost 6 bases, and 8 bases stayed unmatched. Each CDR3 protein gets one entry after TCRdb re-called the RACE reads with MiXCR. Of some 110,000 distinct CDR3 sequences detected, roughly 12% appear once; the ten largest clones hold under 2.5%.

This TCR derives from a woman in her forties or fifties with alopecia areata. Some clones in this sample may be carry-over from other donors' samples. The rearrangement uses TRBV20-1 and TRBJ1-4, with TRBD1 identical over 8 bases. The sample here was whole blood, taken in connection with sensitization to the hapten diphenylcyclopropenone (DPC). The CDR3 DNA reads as TGCAGTGCTCCTACAACAGGGGGATATGAAAAACTGTTTTTT. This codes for CSAPTTGGYEKLFF.